This T cell receptor beta chain was retrieved from a study of CD8 T cells in ankylosing spondylitis. Overall study findings and caveats: Ankylosing spondylitis blood appeared to carry a characteristic TCR beta motif of roughly 8 highly homologous variants.

The CDR3 spans 16 residues. Trimming shortened V by 1 base and J by 3 bases, and 14 bases separated the two germline ends. Germline V CDR1 and CDR2: LGHNA, YSLEER. This clonotype showed up just a few times. Its antigen is not identified. Libraries for TCR beta were made by quantitative 5'-RACE with molecular barcodes. A single record per CDR3 protein comes from TCRdb applying MiXCR to the 5' RACE reads. The repertoire holds some 200,000 distinct CDR3 sequences, with about 6.7% as singletons. The sample comprised blood, either unsorted or a sorted T cell fraction (not recorded which). The chain carries TRBV4-3 and TRBJ2-3; D call uncertain. This receptor was obtained from a male donor with ankylosing spondylitis. CDR3 DNA: TGCGCCAGCAGCCAAGGTACCAGCCATGGTACAGATACGCAGTATTTT. It yields the protein CASSQGTSHGTDTQYF.